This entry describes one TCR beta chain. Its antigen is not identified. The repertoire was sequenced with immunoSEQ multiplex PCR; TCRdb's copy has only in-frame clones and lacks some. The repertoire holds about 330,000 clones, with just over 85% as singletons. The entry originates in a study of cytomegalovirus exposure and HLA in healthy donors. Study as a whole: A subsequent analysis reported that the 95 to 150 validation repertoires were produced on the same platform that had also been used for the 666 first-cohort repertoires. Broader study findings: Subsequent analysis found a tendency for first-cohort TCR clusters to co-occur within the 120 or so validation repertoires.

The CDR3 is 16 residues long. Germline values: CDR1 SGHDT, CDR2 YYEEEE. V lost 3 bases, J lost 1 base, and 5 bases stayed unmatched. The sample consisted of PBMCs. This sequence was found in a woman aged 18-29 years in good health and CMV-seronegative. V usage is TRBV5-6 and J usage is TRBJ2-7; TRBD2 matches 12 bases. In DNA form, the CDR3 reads TGTGCCAGCAGCTCCCGACTAGCGGGAGAGTCCTACGAGCAGTACTTC. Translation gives CASSSRLAGESYEQYF.